This TCR beta chain was sequenced during a study of cytomegalovirus exposure and HLA in healthy donors. Findings of the study overall: HLA alleles were associated with 17,000 or so TCR beta sequences in a later analysis at 0.05 false discovery rate. The study listed 150 to 200 cytomegalovirus-associated TCR beta chains. In an earlier analysis, in some 600 donors, most V segments appeared productive either ~87% or ~30% of the time.

CDR3 length equals 13 residues. In germline, CDR1 is WNHNN, CDR2 SYGVQD (reference sequence). The V gene lost 1 base and the J gene lost 3 bases, with 6 bases spanning the gap. The PCR made use of 60 Vbeta and 13 Jbeta primers. Method: immunoSEQ multiplex PCR; TCRdb's copy keeps in-frame clones and lacks some. Here the sample spans around 170,000 clones, around 80% being singletons. With regard to this clone: Its antigen is not identified.

The receptor's source is a man in his forties in good health and CMV-seropositive. V is TRBV10-1 and J is TRBJ1-2; D remains ambiguous. The sequenced material came from PBMCs. The CDR3 is CASSEWQDYGYTF. Written as DNA, the CDR3 is TGCGCCAGCAGTGAGTGGCAGGACTATGGCTACACCTTC.